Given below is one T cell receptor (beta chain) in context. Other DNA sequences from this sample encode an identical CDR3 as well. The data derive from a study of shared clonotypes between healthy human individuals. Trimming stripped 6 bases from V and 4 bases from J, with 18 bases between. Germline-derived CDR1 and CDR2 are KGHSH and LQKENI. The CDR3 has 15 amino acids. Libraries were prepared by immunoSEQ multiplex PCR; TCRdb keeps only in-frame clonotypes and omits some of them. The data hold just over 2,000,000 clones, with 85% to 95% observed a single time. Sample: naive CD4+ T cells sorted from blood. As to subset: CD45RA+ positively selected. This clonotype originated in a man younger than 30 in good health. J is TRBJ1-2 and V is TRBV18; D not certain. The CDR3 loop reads CASSPVRGESYGYTF. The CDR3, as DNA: TGTGCCAGCTCCCCTGTTCGGGGTGAGTCCTATGGCTACACCTTC.